Presented here are 24 T cell receptor beta chains from one specimen sequenced in a study of blood T cells in healthy people across ages. A J-beta primer mix and a sample-barcoded 5' primer were used in a second PCR of roughly 6 to 12 cycles. TCRdb passed the 5' RACE reads through MiXCR, listing each CDR3 protein once. The table shows 1,100,000 or so distinct CDR3 sequences, with more than 35% occurring only once. Input material: blood. These receptors came from a woman in her sixties in good health.

The chain is built from TRBV5-1 and TRBJ1-2, with 8 bases aligning to TRBD1. V shed 4 bases, J shed 4 bases, and the junction held 6 bases outside the gene matches. The germline V gene has CDR1 SGHRS and CDR2 YFSETQ. The CDR3 is 14 residues long. The DNA for the CDR3 is TGCGCCAGCAGCCCACCGGACAGGGTCTATGGCTACACCTTC. It translates to CASSPPDRVYGYTF.

In the case of this clonotype: The conserved phenylalanine or tryptophan normally closing the CDR3 is absent here, so this likely arose from a read error. The J gene is TRBJ2-7, the V gene TRBV20-1; 10 bases map to TRBD2. The CDR3 covers 15 residues. Germline V gives CDR1 DFQATT, CDR2 SNEGSKA (reference sequence). Trimming at V came to 8 bases and at J to 7 bases, leaving 17 bases not matched to a gene. The CDR3 loop reads CSTTVGASGSEEQYL. The CDR3 nucleotides are TGCAGTACCACCGTCGGGGCTAGCGGGAGTGAAGAGCAGTACCTC.

The chain employs TRBV9 and TRBJ2-2; 10 bases match TRBD2. This CDR3 region has 17 residues. V was pared by 4 bases and J by 4 bases, with 10 bases of the junction left unmatched. Germline V CDR1 and CDR2: SGDLS, YYNGEE. This CDR3 is CASSLTASGSFTGELFF. As DNA, the CDR3 is TGTGCCAGCAGCTTAACGGCTAGCGGGAGTTTCACCGGGGAGCTGTTTTTT.

In this sample, this clonotype turned up many times. The chain recombines TRBV13 with TRBJ2-4, with a tentative D call TRBD1 (5 bases). V gave up 10 bases and J gave up 2 bases, with 18 bases separating them. In germline, CDR1 is PRHDT, CDR2 FYEKMQ (reference sequence). There are 15 residues in the CDR3. The CDR3 DNA reads as TGTGCCACGCTCCGTCAGGGATTTTCCAAAAACATTCAGTACTTC. Translation: CATLRQGFSKNIQYF.

This clonotype showed up just a few times. The genes are TRBV15 and TRBJ1-2, with 9 bases aligning to TRBD1. After removal of 2 bases from V and 3 bases from J, the junction contained 4 bases not matched to a gene. CDR1 and CDR2 from the germline V gene are LNHNV and YYDKDF (reference sequence). The CDR3 covers 15 residues. CDR3 DNA: TGTGCCACCAGCAGATCCGGGACAGGGTACTATGGCTACACCTTC. It translates to CATSRSGTGYYGYTF.

This chain joins TRBV2 and TRBJ2-7; D gene uncertain. Per germline, CDR1 SNHLY and CDR2 FYNNEI. The CDR3 is 11 amino acids. V lost 2 bases to trimming and J lost 5 bases, with 4 bases between them. The CDR3 sequence is CASSEQNEQYF. The DNA of the CDR3 is TGTGCCAGCAGTGAACAAAACGAGCAGTACTTC.

This sequence joins TRBV27 and TRBJ2-1; 8 nucleotides agree with TRBD1. From germline, CDR1 is MNHEY and CDR2 SMNVEV (reference sequence). Germline trimming cut 8 bases from V and 7 bases from J; bases unmatched to any gene: 10. The CDR3 is 14 amino acids. CDR3 sequence (DNA): TGTGCCAGCTTGGAGCAGGGGGCGGGTAATGAGCAGTTCTTC. It codes for CASLEQGAGNEQFF.

This clonotype was found a few times. V and J are TRBV11-2 and TRBJ2-1, with TRBD2 matching over 9 bases. The ends lost 1 base at V and 8 bases at J; junction bases unmatched: 12. The germline gives CDR1 SGHAT, CDR2 FQNNGV. CDR3 length: 17 residues. The CDR3 DNA reads TGTGCCAGCAGCTTAGGACGGGGCGGGAGGGGTAAGGATGAGCAGTTCTTC. Translation gives CASSLGRGGRGKDEQFF.

This clonotype was counted a few times. The V and J genes are TRBV29-1 and TRBJ2-3; 9 nucleotides match TRBD2. Losses at the gene ends were 6 bases for V and 1 base for J; bases not matched to a gene: 11. This CDR3 comprises 16 residues. Germline values: CDR1 SQVTM, CDR2 ANQGSEA. The CDR3, as DNA: TGCAGCGTCGCCGCCCTAGCGGGGCTCGGCACAGATACGCAGTATTTT. It yields the protein CSVAALAGLGTDTQYF.

A single count supports this clonotype. The V gene is TRBV6-2 or TRBV6-3, the J gene TRBJ2-7, with TRBD1 matching over 8 bases. The CDR3 sequence is 17 residues long. Germline V gives CDR1 MNHEY, CDR2 SVGEGT. V was clipped by 2 bases and J by 0 bases; unmatched bases: 9. This CDR3 is CASSYEFRTGSSYEQYF. For the CDR3, the DNA is TGTGCCAGCAGTTACGAGTTCAGGACAGGGAGCTCCTACGAGCAGTACTTC.

The chain employs TRBV6-2 or TRBV6-3 and TRBJ2-4; 8 nucleotides line up with TRBD1. Germline CDR1 MNHEY, CDR2 SVGEGT. CDR3 size: 13 residues. J gave up 13 bases and V 5 bases, and 10 bases lay outside the gene matches. CDR3 sequence: CASSETGVWEQYF. As DNA, the CDR3 is TGTGCCAGCAGTGAGACAGGGGTGTGGGAGCAGTACTTC.

The V gene is TRBV12-3 or TRBV12-4, the J gene TRBJ1-2; 8 bases are a match to TRBD1. J gave up 4 bases and V 3 bases, and 7 bases lay outside the gene matches. The length of the CDR3 is 15 residues. CDR3 DNA sequence: TGTGCCAGCAGTTTCGACAGGGGAGGGGCCTATGGCTACACCTTC. Its protein product is CASSFDRGGAYGYTF.

Only a few counts were recorded for this clonotype. The V gene is TRBV20-1, the J gene TRBJ2-3; D is unclear. The CDR3 is made up of 15 amino acids. The V end was cut by 6 bases, the J end by 0 bases, with 16 bases between. CDR1 and CDR2 (germline): DFQATT, SNEGSKA (reference sequence). The CDR3 DNA reads TGCAGTGCGGATCCGGACCAATTAAGCACAGATACGCAGTATTTT. Translated, it gives CSADPDQLSTDTQYF.

A few counts support this clonotype. V is TRBV4-2 and J is TRBJ2-7; D is unresolved. Germline CDR1 LGHNA, CDR2 YNFKEQ. The CDR3 consists of 16 residues. Deletions cut 3 bases from V and 2 bases from J, with 17 bases between. CDR3 sequence reads: CASSHTYPGRTYEQYF. The CDR3, as DNA: TGTGCCAGCAGCCACACCTATCCTGGTAGGACCTACGAGCAGTACTTC.

The CDR3 sequence: CSAREASGMETQYF. The DNA for the CDR3 is TGCAGTGCTAGAGAGGCTAGCGGGATGGAGACCCAGTACTTC. This chain uses TRBV20-1 with TRBJ2-4, with 9 nucleotides matching TRBD2. Gene TRBJ2-5 matches the end of the DNA better, so the J call may be wrong. Germline CDR1 is DFQATT and CDR2 is SNEGSKA (reference sequence). The CDR3 contains 14 residues.

The chain joins TRBV14 to TRBJ1-1; unclear D gene. V dropped 3 bases and J dropped 8 bases, with 13 bases sitting between them. There are 13 residues in the CDR3. In germline, CDR1 is SGHDN, CDR2 FVKESK. The CDR3 bases are TGTGCCAGCAGCCACCAGGAAGGTCAGGAAGCTTTCTTT. Protein product: CASSHQEGQEAFF.

The V and J genes are TRBV7-3 and TRBJ2-3, with TRBD2 matching over 7 bases. V was clipped by 1 base and J by 5 bases; unmatched bases: 9. Germline V gene data show CDR1 as SGHTA and CDR2 as FQGTGA. There are 16 residues in the CDR3. CDR3 nucleotide sequence: TGTGCCAGCAGCTTAATGCCTCTAGCGGCAAGAGATACGCAGTATTTT. It yields the protein CASSLMPLAARDTQYF.

This clonotype came up once. The chain couples TRBV18 to TRBJ2-7; D is ambiguous. The last part of the DNA fits TRBJ2-5 better; the J call may be wrong. Germline lookup yields CDR1 KGHSH and CDR2 LQKENI. CDR3 length equals 14 residues. The CDR3: CASSHQTLEETQYF. The CDR3 DNA follows: TGTGCCAGCTCACACCAGACTTTGGAAGAGACCCAGTACTTC.

This clonotype was seen a few times. The chain combines TRBV20-1 with TRBJ1-2, with D hard to call. Germline CDR1 reads DFQATT; CDR2 reads SNEGSKA (reference sequence). The CDR3 runs to 15 residues. V lost 2 bases, J lost 0 bases, and 13 bases lay in between. The CDR3 is CSARSSARANYGYTF. The CDR3 DNA is TGCAGTGCTAGATCATCAGCTCGAGCTAACTATGGCTACACCTTC.

In this sample, this clonotype turned up a few times. The chain has TRBV4-1 and TRBJ2-6; TRBD2 matches at 11 bases. V shed 0 bases and J 0 bases; nucleotides not matched to a gene: 7. The CDR3 sequence is 20 residues long. From germline, CDR1 is MGHRA and CDR2 YSYEKL. The CDR3 sequence: CASSQDKGLADYSGANVLTF. CDR3 DNA: TGCGCCAGCAGCCAAGATAAGGGACTAGCGGACTACTCTGGGGCCAACGTCCTGACTTTC.

V and J are TRBV10-3 and TRBJ2-3; 8 bases agree with TRBD1. V trimming: 10 bases; J trimming: 6 bases; junction bases outside the gene matches: 6. This CDR3 region has 12 residues. Per germline, CDR1 ENHRY and CDR2 SYGVKD. The DNA for the CDR3 is TGTGCCACCGACAGGGGTGAGGATACGCAGTATTTT. Residues: CATDRGEDTQYF.

This chain uses TRBV7-2 with TRBJ2-5, with D maybe TRBD2 (6 bases). The J call may be incorrect, as the DNA end agrees better with TRBJ2-7. Germline V CDR1 and CDR2: SGHTA, FQGNSA. The CDR3 is 15 residues long. The CDR3 DNA reads TGTGCCAGCAGCTTAGGGGGGGAGTTAGGATACGAGCAGTACTTC. It specifies CASSLGGELGYEQYF.

On this clonotype: A read error may account for a junction end that differs from germline. The CDR3 loop reads CASSPEVNYGHTF. CDR3 DNA sequence: TGTGCCAGCAGTCCGGAGGTTAACTATGGCCACACCTTC. The chain links TRBV28 to TRBJ1-2; D not certain. Germline-derived CDR1 and CDR2 are MDHEN and SYDVKM. This CDR3 contains 13 residues.

The chain uses TRBV4-1 and TRBJ1-2; D might be TRBD1 (5 bases). Per the germline V gene, CDR1 is MGHRA and CDR2 is YSYEKL. Trimming pared 9 bases from V and 6 bases from J, leaving 14 bases between. The CDR3 is made up of 12 amino acids. CDR3 in amino acids: CASTDIRDGYTF. In nucleotides, the CDR3 is TGCGCCAGTACGGACATACGGGATGGCTACACCTTC.